The 10 T cell receptor beta chains reported below all come from one sample, sequenced in a study of T cells after yellow fever vaccination. TCRdb analysed the 5' RACE reads with MiXCR anew, one entry per CDR3 protein. The sample lists 60,000 to 85,000 distinct CDR3 sequences; roughly 6.9% were seen once. Specimen: CD8+ T cells sorted from PBMCs, collected more than 4 days after the first yellow fever vaccination. These receptors were taken from a man aged 18 to 29 who received the YFV17D yellow fever vaccine.

A few counts support this clonotype. V gene TRBV7-6 combines with J gene TRBJ2-3, with D hard to call. CDR3 length: 14 amino acids. Trimming took 0 bases from V and 4 from J, leaving 8 bases between them. CDR1 and CDR2 (germline): SGHVS, FNYEAQ. The CDR3, as DNA: TGTGCCAGCAGCTTAGCGTCGGGCCCAGATACGCAGTATTTT. The encoded protein is CASSLASGPDTQYF.

This clonotype was counted ten times or more. This chain uses TRBV4-3 with TRBJ2-1, with TRBD2 as a possible D gene (6 bases). Germline V gives CDR1 LGHNA, CDR2 YSLEER. This CDR3 comprises 14 residues. With 1 base removed from V and 6 bases from J, the gap between germline ends came to 10 bases. The CDR3 spells CASSQGGVLNEQFF. The CDR3 DNA sequence: TGCGCCAGCAGCCAAGGCGGGGTACTCAATGAGCAGTTCTTC.

The V and J genes are TRBV19 and TRBJ1-1; D unresolved. The CDR3 extends over 13 amino acids. The V and J ends lost 4 bases and 3 bases respectively, with 9 bases between them. Per the germline V gene, CDR1 is LNHDA and CDR2 is SQIVND (reference sequence). This CDR3 is CASSTLYDTEAFF. For the CDR3, the DNA is TGTGCCAGTAGTACCCTTTACGACACTGAAGCTTTCTTT.

This clonotype has at least ten counts. The V gene is TRBV20-1, the J gene TRBJ2-7, with a possible D match to TRBD1 (6 bases). The germline CDR1 and CDR2 sequences are DFQATT and SNEGSKA (reference sequence). V was cut by 5 bases and J by 0 bases, with 17 bases left in between. This CDR3 is 15 amino acids long. CDR3 in amino acids: CSALHRQDTSYEQYF. CDR3 DNA: TGCAGTGCTCTCCACCGACAGGATACCTCCTACGAGCAGTACTTC.

This clonotype came up a few times. The chain joins TRBV5-1 to TRBJ2-7, with unresolved D. CDR3 length: 14 amino acids. Trimming left V 2 bases short and J 7 bases short, with 16 bases between. Germline CDR1 is SGHRS and CDR2 is YFSETQ. The CDR3, as DNA: TGCGCCAGCAGCTTAACACCAGACTCGCTTGAGCAGTACGTC. Its protein product is CASSLTPDSLEQYV.

The chain uses TRBV12-3 or TRBV12-4 and TRBJ2-5; 7 bases align to TRBD1. This CDR3 contains 12 residues. V shed 6 bases and J 5 bases; nucleotides not matched to a gene: 3. For the CDR3, the DNA is TGTGCCAGCAGAGGGGGCCGGGAGACCCAGTACTTC. This sequence encodes CASRGGRETQYF.

This clonotype was found a few times. This chain links TRBV4-3 with TRBJ2-1, with D perhaps TRBD1 or TRBD2 (5 bases each). Per germline, CDR1 LGHNA and CDR2 YSLEER. V dropped 5 bases and J dropped 4 bases, with 15 bases sitting between them. This CDR3 is 15 amino acids long. The CDR3 coding sequence is TGCGCCAGCAGCGGTGGGACGGCCCGATACAATGAGCAGTTCTTC. Translated: CASSGGTARYNEQFF.

The rearrangement uses TRBV12-3 or TRBV12-4 and TRBJ2-7; D is unclear. V lost 4 bases and J 6 bases, leaving 13 bases between the germline ends. The CDR3 consists of 13 residues. CDR3 coding DNA: TGTGCCAGCAGTTCGACGGCGTCCCGCGAGCAGTACGTC. This sequence encodes CASSSTASREQYV.

In this sample, this clonotype turned up many times. This chain connects TRBV5-1 to TRBJ2-2; 7 nucleotides match TRBD2. The V gene's germline CDR1 is SGHRS and CDR2 YFSETQ. The CDR3 totals 15 residues. Germline trimming cut 2 bases from V and 7 bases from J; bases unmatched to any gene: 8. The CDR3 DNA reads TGCGCCAGCAGCTTAAGGCGGGGGAAGATCGGGGAGCTGTTTTTT. Translated: CASSLRRGKIGELFF.

This clonotype was detected many times. The CDR3 sequence: CASSQDLTGSQPQHF. CDR3 nucleotide sequence: TGCGCCAGCAGCCAAGATTTGACGGGTAGTCAGCCCCAGCATTTT. The chain is built from TRBV4-1 and TRBJ1-5; no clear D gene. The germline V gene encodes CDR1 MGHRA and CDR2 YSYEKL. CDR3 length: 15 residues. With 0 bases removed from V and 6 bases from J, the gap between germline ends came to 12 bases.